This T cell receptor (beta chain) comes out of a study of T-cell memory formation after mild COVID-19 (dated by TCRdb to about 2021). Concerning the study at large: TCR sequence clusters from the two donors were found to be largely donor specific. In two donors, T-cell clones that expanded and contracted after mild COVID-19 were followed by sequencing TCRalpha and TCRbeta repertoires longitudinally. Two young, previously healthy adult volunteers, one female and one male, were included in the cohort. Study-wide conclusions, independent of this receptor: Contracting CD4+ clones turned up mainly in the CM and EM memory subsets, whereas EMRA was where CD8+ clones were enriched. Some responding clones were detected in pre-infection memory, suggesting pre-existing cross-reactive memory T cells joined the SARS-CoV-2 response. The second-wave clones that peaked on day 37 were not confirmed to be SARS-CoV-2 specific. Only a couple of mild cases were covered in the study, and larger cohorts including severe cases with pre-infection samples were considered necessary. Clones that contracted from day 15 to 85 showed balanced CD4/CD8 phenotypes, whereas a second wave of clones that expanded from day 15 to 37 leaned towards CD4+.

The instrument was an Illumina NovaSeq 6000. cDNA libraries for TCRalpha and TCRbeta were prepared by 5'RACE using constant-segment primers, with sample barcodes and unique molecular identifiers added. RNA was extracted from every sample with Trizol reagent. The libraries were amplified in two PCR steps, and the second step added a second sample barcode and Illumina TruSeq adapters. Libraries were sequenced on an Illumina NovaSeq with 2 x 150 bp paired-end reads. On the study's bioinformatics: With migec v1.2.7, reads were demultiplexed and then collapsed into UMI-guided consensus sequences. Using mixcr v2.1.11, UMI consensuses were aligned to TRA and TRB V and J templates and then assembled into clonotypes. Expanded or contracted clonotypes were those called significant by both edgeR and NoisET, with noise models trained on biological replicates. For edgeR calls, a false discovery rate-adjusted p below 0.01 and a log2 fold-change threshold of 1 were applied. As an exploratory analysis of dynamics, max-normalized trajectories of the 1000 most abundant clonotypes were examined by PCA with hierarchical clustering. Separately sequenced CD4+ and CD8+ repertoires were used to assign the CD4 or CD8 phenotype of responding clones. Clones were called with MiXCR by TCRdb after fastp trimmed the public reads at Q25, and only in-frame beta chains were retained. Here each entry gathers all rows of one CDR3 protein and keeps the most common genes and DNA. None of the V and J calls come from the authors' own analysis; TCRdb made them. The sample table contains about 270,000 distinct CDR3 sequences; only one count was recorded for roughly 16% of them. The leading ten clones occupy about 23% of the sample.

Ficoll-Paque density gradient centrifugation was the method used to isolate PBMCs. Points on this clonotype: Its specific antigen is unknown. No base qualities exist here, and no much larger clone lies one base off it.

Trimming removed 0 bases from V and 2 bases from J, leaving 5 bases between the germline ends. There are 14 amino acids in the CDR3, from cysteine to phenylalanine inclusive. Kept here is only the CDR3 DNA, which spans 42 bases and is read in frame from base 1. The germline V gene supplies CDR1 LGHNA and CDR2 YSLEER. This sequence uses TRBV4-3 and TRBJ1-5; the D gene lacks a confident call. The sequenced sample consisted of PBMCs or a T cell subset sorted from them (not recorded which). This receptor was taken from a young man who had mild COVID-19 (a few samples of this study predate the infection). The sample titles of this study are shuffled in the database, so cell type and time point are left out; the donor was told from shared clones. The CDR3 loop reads CASSQDLGNQPQHF. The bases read TGCGCCAGCAGCCAAGATTTGGGCAATCAGCCCCAGCATTTT.